This T cell receptor (beta chain) was recovered during a study of T-cell memory formation after mild COVID-19. Overall study context: Most TCR clusters belonged to a single donor. Regarding the study as a whole: Some clones that responded were present in memory (sampled pre-infection), which suggests cross-reactive memory joined.

This clonotype was picked up a small number of times. The target antigen is unknown. The 5'RACE method, run with constant-segment primers, produced TCR alpha and TCR beta cDNA libraries (carrying sample barcodes and UMIs). TCRdb called the 5' RACE reads again in MiXCR, with one record for every CDR3 protein. The sample shows a few hundred thousand distinct CDR3 sequences, 25% to 30% of them seen only once. V lost 2 bases and J lost 0, with 5 bases in between. This CDR3 contains 13 residues. Germline V gene sequence: CDR1 MNHEY, CDR2 SVGEGT. Material: PBMCs or a T cell subset sorted from them (not recorded which). V is TRBV6-2 or TRBV6-3 and J is TRBJ2-7; no definite D call. This TCR came from an adult woman who had mild COVID-19 (a few samples of this study predate the infection). Cell type and time point are not known. The CDR3 loop reads CASSYQPSYEQYF. CDR3 coding DNA: TGTGCCAGCAGTTACCAGCCCTCCTACGAGCAGTACTTC.